This T cell receptor (beta chain) was recovered during a study of blood T cell repertoires in COVID-19 (dated by TCRdb to the early 2020s). General notes on the study: Samples covering the acute and convalescent phases of COVID-19 were provided by collaborators in the United States, Italy and Spain. Deeply sampled blood TCRbeta repertoires from subjects exposed to, actively infected with, or recovered from COVID-19 were included in the dataset. The prospective study material was composed of cDNA or gDNA derived from T cells, B-cell-depleted T cells, or PBMCs. Samples were obtained from the ongoing ImmuneRACE study (first 160 participants) and from about 1,300 subjects provided by 6 global collaborators. A de-identified subject ID, COVID-19 status, age in years and sex were almost always included in the sample metadata. HLA class I and class II types, where available, came from metadata supplied by the sample provider rather than from assay-based typing. The repertoires were made available in a free public database intended to serve as a resource for research on the immune response to SARS-CoV-2.

The collaborating institutions used their own protocols to collect whole blood in K2EDTA tubes. For TCRbeta analysis, collaborator samples were shipped as frozen whole blood, as isolated PBMCs, or as DNA extracted from either sample type. Turning to this clone: The antigen it recognizes is unknown. No base quality values were provided; no much bigger clone lies one nucleotide off.

Broad study findings and their caveats: The quantity of clinical and demographic metadata differed by source and by participant and was supplied without curation.

TCRbeta CDR3 regions were amplified from genomic DNA using the immunoSEQ Assay, a bias-controlled multiplex PCR. In the paper's pipeline: Nucleated cell counts per sample were estimated from amplification of reference gene primers within the assay. Sequence reads were collapsed and filtered to measure the absolute abundance of every unique TCRbeta CDR3 rearrangement. Productive Simpson clonality was computed per sample as the square root of Simpson's diversity index over productive rearrangements. This immuneACCESS table, as held by TCRdb, lists in-frame sequences with V and J called but not all clones. Of the missing ones, under half trace to an unresolved V gene in checked studies; the others have no known cause. V and J calls plus clone size are reproduced from that table; the DNA served to infer D and trimming. For this sample the table gives approximately 280,000 clones, of which roughly 90% were detected only once. The top ten hold around 13% of the sample.

The junction carries 7 bases between V and J, which are trimmed by 3 bases and 9 bases respectively. The CDR3 spans 11 residues, from the cysteine through the phenylalanine. The entry retains the CDR3 DNA only, 33 bases that are in frame from base 1. CDR1 and CDR2, per the germline V gene, are SGHRS and YFSETQ. The clonotype originates from a woman aged 55-75 years with acute or convalescent COVID-19. Recombination connected TRBV5-1 to TRBJ2-1, with TRBD2 as a weak D call on 6 bases. The sequenced sample was peripheral blood. CDR3 protein: CASSSEGEQFF. The DNA sequence follows: TGCGCCAGCAGCTCGGAGGGTGAGCAGTTCTTC.